The 22 T cell receptor beta chains given below trace back to one sample, sequenced in a study of EBV T-cell therapy then PD-1 blockade in nasopharyngeal carcinoma. TCRdb's copy holds only in-frame clones and misses some; the assay was immunoSEQ multiplex PCR. The data contain under 20,000 clones, 84% of them singletons. The sample's treatment: AdE1-LMPpoly-expanded autologous EBV-specific T-cell therapy followed by anti-PD-1 nivolumab. Their recognized antigens are unknown. Sequencing used CD8+ T cells from blood, obtained at roughly day 35 from a patient whose treatment included autologous EBV-specific T cells and nivolumab. Receptor source: a middle-aged man with nasopharyngeal carcinoma.

This chain uses TRBV11-1 with TRBJ2-7, with 9 nucleotides matching TRBD1. V gave up 3 bases and J gave up 2 bases; unmatched junction bases: 8. Germline V gene lookup returns CDR1 SGHAT and CDR2 FQDESV (reference sequence). This CDR3 contains 16 residues. In DNA form, the CDR3 reads TGTGCCAGCAGCTTCAAGGCGGGACAGGGACCCTACGAGCAGTACTTC. Translation: CASSFKAGQGPYEQYF.

V and J are TRBV6-6 and TRBJ2-3; a possible D gene is TRBD1 (5 bases). Germline V CDR1 and CDR2: MNHNY, SVGAGI (reference sequence). Trimming removed 2 bases at V and 7 bases at J, with 19 bases between. The CDR3 length is 16 residues. CDR3 nucleotide sequence: TGTGCCAGCAGTTACCTACAGGCGCTTGGAAGAAATACGCAGTATTTT. Translating it yields CASSYLQALGRNTQYF.

The chain recombines TRBV11-2 with TRBJ1-3; D is unresolved. Trimming stripped 7 bases from V and 0 bases from J, with 13 bases between. Germline loops: CDR1 SGHAT, CDR2 FQNNGV. CDR3 length: 15 amino acids. This CDR3 reads CASTIGYPSGNTIYF. The DNA of the CDR3 is TGTGCCAGCACCATTGGGTATCCCTCTGGAAACACCATATATTTT.

The rearrangement uses TRBV30 and TRBJ2-7; 7 positions match TRBD1. J gave up 6 bases and V 5 bases, and 10 bases lay outside the gene matches. CDR3 length: 13 amino acids. Germline CDR1 GTSNPN, CDR2 SVGIG (reference sequence). Here the CDR3 DNA reads TGTGCCTGGGGCCTTACAGGGGCCGGCGAGCAGTACTTC. Translating it yields CAWGLTGAGEQYF.

This chain connects TRBV9 to TRBJ1-1; unclear D gene. Per the germline V gene, CDR1 is SGDLS and CDR2 is YYNGEE. The CDR3 covers 13 residues. V was cut by 0 bases and J by 7 bases, with 10 bases left in between. DNA of the CDR3: TGTGCCAGCAGCGTAGGATCCCAAGTTGAAGCTTTCTTT. This translates into CASSVGSQVEAFF.

The chain couples TRBV14 to TRBJ2-3, with 7 bases identical to TRBD2. Germline loops: CDR1 SGHDN, CDR2 FVKESK. CDR3 size: 16 residues. The V and J ends lost 5 bases and 1 base, in that order; junction bases with no gene match: 9. The CDR3 DNA is TGTGCCAGCAGCATGGTGGGAGCGGGGCGCACAGATACGCAGTATTTT. As protein: CASSMVGAGRTDTQYF.

The chain links TRBV5-1 to TRBJ2-3; tentatively, D is TRBD1 or TRBD2 (5 bases each). V was clipped by 1 base and J by 0 bases, with 9 bases between them. Germline loops: CDR1 SGHRS, CDR2 YFSETQ. The CDR3 spans 15 residues. CDR3 sequence (DNA): TGCGCCAGCAGCTTGTTCGGGGCTAGCACAGATACGCAGTATTTT. Encoded protein: CASSLFGASTDTQYF.

The chain couples TRBV9 to TRBJ2-7; a weak D match, TRBD2 (6 bases). The CDR3 runs to 15 residues. Germline CDR1 is SGDLS and CDR2 is YYNGEE. Trimming removed 0 bases at V and 0 bases at J, with 10 bases between. The CDR3 nucleotides read TGTGCCAGCAGCGTAGATGGAGGGGCCTCCTACGAGCAGTACTTC. Translation: CASSVDGGASYEQYF.

The chain recombines TRBV18 with TRBJ1-5; D gene ambiguous. The germline V and J ends were trimmed by 3 bases and 1 base, with 7 bases remaining between them. The CDR3 loop spans 14 amino acids. Germline lookup yields CDR1 KGHSH and CDR2 LQKENI. The CDR3 sequence: CASSPKVSNQPQHF. In DNA, the CDR3 is TGTGCCAGCTCACCGAAAGTGAGCAATCAGCCCCAGCATTTT.

Regarding this clone: One end of the junction varies from germline; a read error may be responsible. The chain recombines TRBV29-1 with TRBJ1-1, with 7 bases lining up with TRBD1. This CDR3 comprises 12 residues. Per germline, CDR1 SQVTM and CDR2 ANQGSEA. The CDR3 sequence is CSADRENAEAFF. The CDR3 DNA reads as TGCAGCGCCGACAGGGAGAACGCTGAAGCTTTCTTT.

The chain uses TRBV3-1 (or the pseudogene TRBV3-2) and TRBJ2-5, with 14 bases that match TRBD2. Unmatched junction bases numbered 7, after V lost 4 bases and J lost 0 bases. In germline, CDR1 is LGHDT, CDR2 YNNKEL (reference sequence). The CDR3 runs to 18 residues. CDR3 DNA: TGTGCCAGCAGCCGGGGACTAGCGGGGGAATCGTACCAAGAGACCCAGTACTTC. Translating it yields CASSRGLAGESYQETQYF.

Only a few counts were recorded for this clone. This chain links TRBV6-6 with TRBJ2-6, with TRBD2 as a possible D gene (5 bases). The ends were cut back, 8 bases at V and 1 base at J, with 9 bases in the middle. The CDR3 spans 14 residues. CDR1 is MNHNY and CDR2 is SVGAGI in the germline V gene (reference sequence). CDR3 DNA: TGTGCCAGCCCCCGGAGGTCTGGGGCCAACGTCCTGACTTTC. Residues: CASPRRSGANVLTF.

The V and J genes are TRBV5-1 and TRBJ2-5; 11 nucleotides agree with TRBD2. The length of the CDR3 is 14 residues. V gave up 3 bases and J gave up 2 bases; unmatched junction bases: 0. In germline, CDR1 is SGHRS, CDR2 YFSETQ. The CDR3: CASSWTSGQETQYF. The CDR3 region has the DNA TGCGCCAGCAGCTGGACTAGCGGGCAAGAGACCCAGTACTTC.

The chain combines TRBV11-3 with TRBJ2-2, with no clear D. V dropped 5 bases and J dropped 6 bases, with 7 bases sitting between them. Germline V gives CDR1 SGHNT, CDR2 YENEEA. This CDR3 is 12 amino acids long. In nucleotides, the CDR3 is TGTGCCAGCAGCCCCTGGTCCGGGGAGCTGTTTTTT. This translates into CASSPWSGELFF.

The rearrangement uses TRBV7-8 and TRBJ2-2; TRBD1 or TRBD2 may be the D gene (5 bases each). In germline, CDR1 is SGHVS, CDR2 FQNEAQ. The CDR3 contains 14 residues. Deletions cut 3 bases from V and 7 bases from J, with 12 bases between. The CDR3 DNA reads TGTGCCAGCAGCTTGGGGACCCCAGACGGGGAGCTGTTTTTT. Its protein product is CASSLGTPDGELFF. Drawing the rest from reference TRBV7-8 and TRBJ2-2, the complete variable domain is GAGVSQSPRYKVAKRGQDVALRCDPISGHVSLFWYQQALGQGPEFLTYFQNEAQLDKSGLPSDRFFAERPEGSVSTLKIQRTQQEDSAVYLCASSLGTPDGELFFGEGSRLTVL.

The rearrangement uses TRBV6-2 or TRBV6-3 and TRBJ2-5, with 9 bases aligning to TRBD2. Germline lookup yields CDR1 MNHEY and CDR2 SVGEGT. The CDR3 length is 16 residues. Trimming removed 5 bases from V and 4 bases from J; junction bases left unmatched: 11. The CDR3 reads CASSRRAGGRLETQYF. The CDR3 DNA reads as TGTGCCAGCAGTCGACGGGCGGGGGGGCGGTTAGAGACCCAGTACTTC.

The CDR3 DNA sequence: TGTGCCAGCAGCCAACAGGGGACGTGGACTGAAGCTTTCTTT. Amino acid sequence: CASSQQGTWTEAFF. This chain connects TRBV5-5 to TRBJ1-1; 7 nucleotides align to TRBD1. This CDR3 is built from 14 residues. Germline V gene sequence: CDR1 SGHKS, CDR2 YYEKEE (reference sequence). V was pared by 4 bases and J by 5 bases, with 8 bases of the junction left unmatched.

This clone was seen a handful of times. The chain employs TRBV19 and TRBJ2-1; 9 bases align to TRBD2. CDR3 length: 15 residues. J was trimmed by 8 bases and V by 1 base; bases with no gene match: 6. Germline CDR1 and CDR2: LNHDA and SQIVND (reference sequence). The CDR3, as DNA: TGTGCCAGTAGTATAGGGCCTAGCGGGATCTATGAGCAGTTCTTC. Its translation is CASSIGPSGIYEQFF.

This chain links TRBV9 with TRBJ1-4; 7 bases line up with TRBD1. V was pared by 3 bases and J by 8 bases, with 7 bases of the junction left unmatched. CDR1 and CDR2 (germline): SGDLS, YYNGEE. This CDR3 is 14 amino acids long. The CDR3 coding sequence is TGTGCCAGCAGCGCCCGACAGGGTGAGGAAAAACTGTTTTTT. As protein: CASSARQGEEKLFF.

This chain uses TRBV27 with TRBJ2-6; D is uncertain. Trimming removed 4 bases from V and 2 bases from J, with 9 bases in between. This CDR3 comprises 15 residues. Germline assignment: CDR1 MNHEY and CDR2 SMNVEV (reference sequence). In DNA form, the CDR3 reads TGTGCCAGCAGTTGGGGTCGGGCTGGGGCCAACGTCCTGACTTTC. This translates into CASSWGRAGANVLTF.

The chain links TRBV7-9 to TRBJ2-5; D is unclear. Germline V gives CDR1 SEHNR, CDR2 FQNEAQ (reference sequence). This CDR3 spans 13 amino acids. The ends were cut back, 5 bases at V and 0 bases at J, with 7 bases in the middle. In DNA, the CDR3 is TGTGCCAGCAGCCTAGGCCACCAAGAGACCCAGTACTTC. Translating it yields CASSLGHQETQYF.

This clone was counted between two and nine times. The chain combines TRBV18 with TRBJ1-5, with D possibly TRBD1 on 6 matching bases. Germline CDR1 is KGHSH and CDR2 is LQKENI. The CDR3 covers 17 residues. Trimming stripped 4 bases from V and 0 bases from J, with 16 bases between. The CDR3 DNA reads TGTGCCAGCTCACTTGACGGGGGGGGCCTTAGCAATCAGCCCCAGCATTTT. Residues: CASSLDGGGLSNQPQHF.